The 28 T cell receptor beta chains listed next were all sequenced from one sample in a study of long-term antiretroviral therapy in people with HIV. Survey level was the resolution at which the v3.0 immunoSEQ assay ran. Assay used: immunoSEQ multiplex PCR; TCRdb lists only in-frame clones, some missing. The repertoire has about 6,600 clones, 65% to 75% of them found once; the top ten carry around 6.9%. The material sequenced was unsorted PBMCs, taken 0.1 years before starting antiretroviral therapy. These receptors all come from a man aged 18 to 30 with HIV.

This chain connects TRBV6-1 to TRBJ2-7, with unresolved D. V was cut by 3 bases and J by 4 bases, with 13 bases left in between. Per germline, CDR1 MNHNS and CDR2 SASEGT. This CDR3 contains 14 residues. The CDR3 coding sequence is TGTGCCAGCAGTGAGGCAGGTTCTGGGTACGAGCAGTACGTC. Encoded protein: CASSEAGSGYEQYV.

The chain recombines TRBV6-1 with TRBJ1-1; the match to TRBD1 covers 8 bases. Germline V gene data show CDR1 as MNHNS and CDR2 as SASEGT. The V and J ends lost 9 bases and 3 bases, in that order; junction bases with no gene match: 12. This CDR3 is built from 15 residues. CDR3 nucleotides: TGTGCCAGTAATACCGGGACAGGCGAGTACACTGAAGCTTTCTTT. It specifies CASNTGTGEYTEAFF.

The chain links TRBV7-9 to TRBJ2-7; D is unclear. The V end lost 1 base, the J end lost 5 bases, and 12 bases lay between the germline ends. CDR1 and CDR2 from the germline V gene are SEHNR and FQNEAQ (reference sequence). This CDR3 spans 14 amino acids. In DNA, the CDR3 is TGTGCCAGCAGCTTAGAACCACTGAGGCACGAGCAGTACTTC. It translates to CASSLEPLRHEQYF.

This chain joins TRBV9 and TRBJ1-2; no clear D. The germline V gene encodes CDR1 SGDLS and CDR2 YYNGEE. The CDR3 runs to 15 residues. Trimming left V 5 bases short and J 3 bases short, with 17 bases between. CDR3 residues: CASRKLSQWDYGYTF. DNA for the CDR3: TGTGCCAGCAGAAAGTTAAGTCAATGGGACTATGGCTACACCTTC.

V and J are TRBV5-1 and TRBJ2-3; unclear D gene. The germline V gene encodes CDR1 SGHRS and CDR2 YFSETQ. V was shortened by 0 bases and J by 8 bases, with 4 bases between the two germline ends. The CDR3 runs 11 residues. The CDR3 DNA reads TGCGCCAGCAGCTTGGGGGGTACGCAGTATTTT. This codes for CASSLGGTQYF.

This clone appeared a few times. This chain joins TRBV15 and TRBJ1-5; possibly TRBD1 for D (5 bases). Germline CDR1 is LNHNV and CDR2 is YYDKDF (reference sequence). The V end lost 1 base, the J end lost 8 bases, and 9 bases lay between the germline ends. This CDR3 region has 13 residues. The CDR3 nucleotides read TGTGCCACCAGCAGAGTTATACAGGAGCCCCAGCATTTT. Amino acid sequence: CATSRVIQEPQHF.

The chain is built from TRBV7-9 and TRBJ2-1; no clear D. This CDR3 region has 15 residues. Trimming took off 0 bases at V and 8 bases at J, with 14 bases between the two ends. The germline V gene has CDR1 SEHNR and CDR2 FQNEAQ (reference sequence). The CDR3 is CASSLAMVNLYEQFF. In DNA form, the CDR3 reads TGTGCCAGCAGCTTAGCTATGGTAAATTTATATGAGCAGTTCTTC.

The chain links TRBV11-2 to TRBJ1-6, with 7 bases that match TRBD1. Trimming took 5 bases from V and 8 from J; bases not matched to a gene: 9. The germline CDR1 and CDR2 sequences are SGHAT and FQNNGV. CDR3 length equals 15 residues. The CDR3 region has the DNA TGTGCCAGCAGCCCTATAGGGGGCTGGGATTCACCCCTCCACTTT. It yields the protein CASSPIGGWDSPLHF.

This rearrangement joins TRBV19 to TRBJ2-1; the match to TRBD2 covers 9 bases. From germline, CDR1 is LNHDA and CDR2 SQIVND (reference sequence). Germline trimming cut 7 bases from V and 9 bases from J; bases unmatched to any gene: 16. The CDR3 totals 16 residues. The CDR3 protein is CASTLRAGGAGFEQFF. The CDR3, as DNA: TGTGCCAGTACCCTACGAGCGGGGGGCGCAGGTTTTGAGCAGTTCTTC.

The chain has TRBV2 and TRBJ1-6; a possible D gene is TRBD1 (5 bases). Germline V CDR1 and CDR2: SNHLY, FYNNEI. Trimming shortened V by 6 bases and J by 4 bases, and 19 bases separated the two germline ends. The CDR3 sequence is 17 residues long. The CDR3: CASRVSGALMYNSPLHF. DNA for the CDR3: TGTGCCAGCAGGGTTTCTGGGGCCCTAATGTATAATTCACCCCTCCACTTT. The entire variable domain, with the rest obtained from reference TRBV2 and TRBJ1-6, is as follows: EPEVTQTPSHQVTQMGQEVILRCVPISNHLYFYWYRQILGQKVEFLVSFYNNEISEKSEIFDDQFSVERPDGSNFTLKIRSTKLEDSAMYFCASRVSGALMYNSPLHFGNGTRLTVT.

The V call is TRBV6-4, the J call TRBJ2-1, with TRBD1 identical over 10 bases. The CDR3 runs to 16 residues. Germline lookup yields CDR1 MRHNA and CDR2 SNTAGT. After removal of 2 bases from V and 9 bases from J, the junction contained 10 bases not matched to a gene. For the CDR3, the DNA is TGTGCCAGCAGTGACGCGACAGGGGGCGAAAGTAGTGAGCAGTTCTTC. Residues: CASSDATGGESSEQFF.

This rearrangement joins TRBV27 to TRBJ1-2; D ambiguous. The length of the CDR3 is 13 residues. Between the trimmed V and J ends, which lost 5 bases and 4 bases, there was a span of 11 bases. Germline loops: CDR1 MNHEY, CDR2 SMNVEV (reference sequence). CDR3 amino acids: CASSPSTAYGYTF. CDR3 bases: TGTGCCAGCAGTCCCTCGACGGCCTATGGCTACACCTTC.

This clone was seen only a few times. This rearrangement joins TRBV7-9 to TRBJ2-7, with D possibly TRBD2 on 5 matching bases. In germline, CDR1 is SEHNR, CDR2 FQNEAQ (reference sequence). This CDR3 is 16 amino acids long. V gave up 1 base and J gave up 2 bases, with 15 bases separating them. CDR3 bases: TGTGCCAGCAGCTTAGAAAGCGGTAGCAGACCCTACGAGCAGTACTTC. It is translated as CASSLESGSRPYEQYF.

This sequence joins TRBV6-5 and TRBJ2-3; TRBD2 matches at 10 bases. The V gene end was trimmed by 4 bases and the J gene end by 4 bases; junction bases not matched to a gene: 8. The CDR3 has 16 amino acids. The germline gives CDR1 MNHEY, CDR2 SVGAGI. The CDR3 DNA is TGTGCCAGCAGTTCCCAAAGACTAGCGGGCGCAGATACGCAGTATTTT. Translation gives CASSSQRLAGADTQYF.

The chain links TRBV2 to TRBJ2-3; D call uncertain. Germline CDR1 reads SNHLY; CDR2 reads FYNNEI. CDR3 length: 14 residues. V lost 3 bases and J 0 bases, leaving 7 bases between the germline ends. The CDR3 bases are TGTGCCAGCAGTGAGGGCCGAAGCACAGATACGCAGTATTTT. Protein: CASSEGRSTDTQYF.

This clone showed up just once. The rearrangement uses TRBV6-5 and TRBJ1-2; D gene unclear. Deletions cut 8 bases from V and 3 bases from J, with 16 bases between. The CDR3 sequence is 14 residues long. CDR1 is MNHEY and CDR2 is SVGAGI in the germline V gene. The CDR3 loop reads CASFSPRGYYGYTF. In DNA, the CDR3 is TGTGCCAGCTTTTCCCCTAGAGGATACTATGGCTACACCTTC.

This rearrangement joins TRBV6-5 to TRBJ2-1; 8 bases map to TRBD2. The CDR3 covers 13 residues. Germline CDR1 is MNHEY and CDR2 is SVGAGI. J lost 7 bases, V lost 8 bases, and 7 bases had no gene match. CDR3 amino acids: CASGVASGNEQFF. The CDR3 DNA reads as TGTGCCAGCGGTGTTGCTAGCGGGAATGAGCAGTTCTTC.

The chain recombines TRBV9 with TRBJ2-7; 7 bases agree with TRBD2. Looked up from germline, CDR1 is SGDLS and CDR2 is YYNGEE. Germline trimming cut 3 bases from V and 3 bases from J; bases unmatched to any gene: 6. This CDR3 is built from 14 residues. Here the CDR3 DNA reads TGTGCCAGCAGCGAGCGGGGCCTTGACTACGAGCAGTACTTC. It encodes CASSERGLDYEQYF.

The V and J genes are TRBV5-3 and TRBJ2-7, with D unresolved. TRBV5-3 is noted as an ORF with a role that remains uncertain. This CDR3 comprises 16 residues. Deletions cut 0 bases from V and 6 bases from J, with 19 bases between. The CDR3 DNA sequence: TGTGCCAGAAGCTTGGAATCACTTCGCTATGAGCCCGAGCAGTACGTC. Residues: CARSLESLRYEPEQYV.

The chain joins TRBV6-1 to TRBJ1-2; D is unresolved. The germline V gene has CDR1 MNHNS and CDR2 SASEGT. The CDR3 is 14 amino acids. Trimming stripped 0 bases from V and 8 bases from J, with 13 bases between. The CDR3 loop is CASSEAGSSGGYTF. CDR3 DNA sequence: TGTGCCAGCAGTGAAGCAGGGAGTTCCGGGGGCTACACCTTC.

The CDR3 is CASSSGILGRYGYTF. The CDR3 DNA is TGTGCCAGCAGCTCCGGGATACTGGGACGCTATGGCTACACCTTC. This chain links TRBV7-8 with TRBJ1-2; D may be TRBD1 (5 bases). There are 15 residues in the CDR3. Per germline, CDR1 SGHVS and CDR2 FQNEAQ. Trimming took 4 bases from V and 4 from J, leaving 16 bases between them.

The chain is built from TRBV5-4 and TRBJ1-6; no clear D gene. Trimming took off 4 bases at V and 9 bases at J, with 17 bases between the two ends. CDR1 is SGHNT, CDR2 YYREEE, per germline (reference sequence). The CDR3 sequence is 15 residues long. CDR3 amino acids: CASSNSTANSSPLHF. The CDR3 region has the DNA TGTGCCAGCAGCAATTCAACGGCTAATAGTTCACCCCTCCACTTT.

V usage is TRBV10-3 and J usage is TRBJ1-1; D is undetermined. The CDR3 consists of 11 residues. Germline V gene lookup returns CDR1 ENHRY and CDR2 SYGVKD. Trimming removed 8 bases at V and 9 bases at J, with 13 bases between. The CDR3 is CAIETGNQAFF. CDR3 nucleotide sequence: TGTGCCATCGAGACCGGAAATCAAGCTTTCTTT.

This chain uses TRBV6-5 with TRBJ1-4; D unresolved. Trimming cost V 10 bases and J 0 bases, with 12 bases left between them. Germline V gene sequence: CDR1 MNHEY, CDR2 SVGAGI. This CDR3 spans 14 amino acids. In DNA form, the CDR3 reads TGTGCCACGGGCAAAGATTCAACTAATGAAAAACTGTTTTTT. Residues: CATGKDSTNEKLFF.

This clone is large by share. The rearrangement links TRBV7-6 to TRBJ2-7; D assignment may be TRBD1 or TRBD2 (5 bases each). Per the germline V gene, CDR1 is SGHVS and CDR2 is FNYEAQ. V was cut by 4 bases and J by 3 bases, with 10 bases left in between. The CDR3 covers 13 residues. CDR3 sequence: CASSSGPNYEQYF. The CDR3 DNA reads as TGTGCCAGCAGCTCGGGACCGAACTACGAGCAGTACTTC.

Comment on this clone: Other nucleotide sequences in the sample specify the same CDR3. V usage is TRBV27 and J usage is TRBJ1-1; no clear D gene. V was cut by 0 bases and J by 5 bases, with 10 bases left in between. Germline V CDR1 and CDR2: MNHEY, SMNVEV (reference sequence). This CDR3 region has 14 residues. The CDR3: CASSLSMGRTEAFF. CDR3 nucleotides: TGTGCCAGCAGTTTATCCATGGGTCGGACTGAAGCTTTCTTT.

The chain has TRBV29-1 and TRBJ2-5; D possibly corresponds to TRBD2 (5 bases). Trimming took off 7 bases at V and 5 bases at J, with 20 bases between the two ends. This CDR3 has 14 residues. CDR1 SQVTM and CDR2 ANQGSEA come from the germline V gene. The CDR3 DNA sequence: TGCAGCGGGAGGAGGACCTTCATCGGGGAGACCCAGTACTTC. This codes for CSGRRTFIGETQYF.

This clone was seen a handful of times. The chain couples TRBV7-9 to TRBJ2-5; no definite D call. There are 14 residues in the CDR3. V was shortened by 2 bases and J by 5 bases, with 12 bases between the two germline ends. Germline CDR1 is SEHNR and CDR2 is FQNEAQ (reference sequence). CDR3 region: CASSLRTPSETQYF. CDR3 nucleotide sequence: TGTGCCAGCAGCTTAAGGACCCCAAGCGAGACCCAGTACTTC.